The source of this TCR beta chain is a study of control samples from healthy donors and cancer patients (dated by TCRdb to the early 2020s). Library prep was done by the immunoSEQ multiplex PCR assay. TCRdb carries this immuneACCESS record with in-frame sequences only. Its versions omit some clonotypes, under half of them owing to an unresolved V gene in the studies checked, with the rest unexplained. In all, the sample holds over 150,000 clones, and around 94% of those were seen once. Less than 15% of the sample comes from the top ten. There are 16 amino acids in the CDR3, from cysteine to phenylalanine inclusive. The kept DNA is CDR3 alone, 48 bases in frame from the first base. V and J lose 6 bases and 0 bases, and a span of 12 bases separates them. Sequences MNHEY (CDR1) and SMNVEV (CDR2) are obtained from the germline V gene (reference sequence). On this clone: Its antigen specificity is not known. Within one base of it there is no much larger clone, and no base qualities were kept.

This chain is built from TRBV27 and TRBJ1-6; the D segment cannot be called with confidence. The TCR sequence derives from a man aged 55 to 70 with colorectal cancer. Source material: PBMCs. The DNA is TGTGCCAGCAGCCGTCAACAGAGCTCCTATAATTCACCCCTCCACTTT. It is translated as CASSRQQSSYNSPLHF.